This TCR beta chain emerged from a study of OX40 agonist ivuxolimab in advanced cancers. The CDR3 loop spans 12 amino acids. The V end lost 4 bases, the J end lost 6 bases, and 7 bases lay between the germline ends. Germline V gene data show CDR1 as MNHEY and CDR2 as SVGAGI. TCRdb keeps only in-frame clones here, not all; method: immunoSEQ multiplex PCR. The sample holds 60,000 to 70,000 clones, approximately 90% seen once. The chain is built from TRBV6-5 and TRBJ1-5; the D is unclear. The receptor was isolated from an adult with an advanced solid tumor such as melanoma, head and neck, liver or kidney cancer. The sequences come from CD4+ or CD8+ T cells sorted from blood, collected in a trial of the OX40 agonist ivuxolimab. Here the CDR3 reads CASSFHGQPQHF. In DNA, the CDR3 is TGTGCCAGCAGTTTTCATGGTCAGCCCCAGCATTTT.